This T cell receptor (beta chain) is from a study of blood T cell repertoires in COVID-19. Study background: From T cells, B-cell-depleted T cells, or PBMCs came the material, which was cDNA or gDNA.

Generated by immunoSEQ multiplex PCR, the TCRdb table keeps only in-frame clones and is missing some. The sample lists some 150,000 clones; nearly 85% were seen once. Trimming removed 0 bases from V and 7 bases from J, with 9 bases in between. Germline assignment: CDR1 SGHAT and CDR2 FQNNGV. The CDR3 has 13 amino acids. The sequenced sample consisted of peripheral blood. The sequence was obtained from a human donor in a cohort sampled during active COVID-19. This chain links TRBV11-2 with TRBJ1-1; D gene unclear. CDR3 sequence reads: CASSLDLSLEAFF. The CDR3 DNA reads as TGTGCCAGCAGCTTAGATCTGAGCCTTGAAGCTTTCTTT.